The present T cell receptor (beta chain) was sequenced within a study of blood T cell repertoires in COVID-19. The overall study: Samples of COVID-19 (acute and convalescent) were obtained from the United States, Italy and Spain. From T cells, B-cell-depleted T cells, or PBMCs came the material, which was cDNA or gDNA.

The CDR3 totals 15 residues. The V gene end was trimmed by 5 bases and the J gene end by 1 base; junction bases not matched to a gene: 5. CDR1 is SEHNR and CDR2 is FQNEAQ in the germline V gene (reference sequence). Study processing details: Amplification of reference gene primers provided the estimated nucleated cell counts. Data came from immunoSEQ multiplex PCR; TCRdb stores just in-frame clones and leaves some out. For V, J and clone size, that table is used; D and trimming come from the DNA. The sample has 150,000 to 200,000 clones, about 86% seen once. The receptor was isolated from a woman aged 80 or over with acute or convalescent COVID-19. The sequencing input was peripheral blood. V is TRBV7-9 and J is TRBJ1-5; TRBD1 aligns across 7 bases. The CDR3 coding sequence is TGTGCCAGCAGCCAGGGGGGCGGAAGCAATCAGCCCCAGCATTTT. Encoded protein: CASSQGGGSNQPQHF. The whole variable domain, filled in from reference TRBV7-9 and TRBJ1-5, reads DTGVSQNPRHKITKRGQNVTFRCDPISEHNRLYWYRQTLGQGPEFLTYFQNEAQLEKSRLLSDRFSAERPKGSFSTLEIQRTEQGDSAMYLCASSQGGGSNQPQHFGDGTRLSIL.